These T cell receptor beta chains were read from a single sample in a study of blood T cell repertoires in COVID-19. The method was immunoSEQ multiplex PCR; TCRdb's version includes in-frame clones alone and lacks a portion of them. The table records approximately 360,000 clones, approximately 89% of them present only once. The source material was PBMCs or T cells enriched from blood (not recorded which). The receptor set was obtained from a man in his forties in a cohort exposed to, infected with or recovered from COVID-19 (not recorded which). CDR3s include the opening cysteine and the closing phenylalanine or tryptophan. A D gene is named only where the DNA matches it firmly. Only some rows state a clone size, as once, few, many or a class for expanded clones.

>TRBJ2-5|TRBD2|TRBV7-2|.
TGTGCCAGCAGCTTGCAGCGGGGAGAGACCCAGTACTTC
CASSLQRGETQYF
>TRBJ1-1|TRBD1|TRBV3-1/TRBV3-2|.
TGTGCCAGCAGCCCCAACTCAGGGGGTGAAGCTTTCTTT
CASSPNSGGEAFF
>TRBJ2-1|.|TRBV5-4|.
TGTGCCAGCAGCCGAGGGTCCCTAGCGTTGGGCTCCTACAATGAGCAGTTCTTC
CASSRGSLALGSYNEQFF
>TRBJ1-3|.|TRBV21-1|.
TGTGCCAGCAGCAAAACGCGGACAGGGGGGACGGGAAACACCATATATTTT
CASSKTRTGGTGNTIYF
>TRBJ1-5|.|TRBV28|.
TGTGCCAGCAGTTTACGGAGACCTCTGGATCAGCCCCAGCATTTT
CASSLRRPLDQPQHF
>TRBJ2-1|TRBD2|TRBV10-2|.
TGCGCCAGCAGTGATCCCTTAGCGGGAGGTGTGTATGAGCAGTTCTTC
CASSDPLAGGVYEQFF
>TRBJ2-7|.|TRBV7-9|.
TGTGCCAGCAGTCCTAGCGAGTCAGGCTACGAGCAGTACTTC
CASSPSESGYEQYF
>TRBJ1-6|.|TRBV3-1/TRBV3-2|.
TGTGCCAGCAGCCAAGTTGAGGGAAATTCACCCCTCCACTTT
CASSQVEGNSPLHF
>TRBJ1-1|TRBD1|TRBV28|.
TGTGCCAGCAGTTCACAGGGGAAGGTCACTGAAGCTTTCTTT
CASSSQGKVTEAFF
>TRBJ1-2|.|TRBV28|.
TGTGCCAGCAGTTTTCAGGGCCCAGCTTATGGCTACACCTTC
CASSFQGPAYGYTF
>TRBJ2-6|.|TRBV5-1|.
TGCGCCAGCAGCGTTCAGGACTCTGGGGCCAACGTCCTGACTTTC
CASSVQDSGANVLTF
>TRBJ2-5|TRBD2|TRBV18|few
TGTGCCAGCTCACGAAGCGGGGGGAACCAAGAGACCCAGTACTTC
CASSRSGGNQETQYF
>TRBJ1-1|.|TRBV15|.
TGTGCCACCAGCAGAGATTACGAGAGGTTGAACACTGAAGCTTTCTTT
CATSRDYERLNTEAFF
>TRBJ2-7|.|TRBV1|few
TGCACCAGCAGCCAAGAGAAGGGACACACCTACGAGCAGTACTTC
CTSSQEKGHTYEQYF
>TRBJ2-3|TRBD1|TRBV10-2|.
TGCGCCAGCACCCCGGGACAGGGGAGTTCCACAGATACGCAGTATTTT
CASTPGQGSSTDTQYF
>TRBJ2-7|TRBD1|TRBV18|.
TGTGCCAGCTCACCGGGACAGGGGTTCTACGAGCAGTACTTC
CASSPGQGFYEQYF
>TRBJ2-3|.|TRBV30|.
TGTGCCTGGAGTGTAGGGGGGGCGAGGGATACGCAGTATTTT
CAWSVGGARDTQYF
>TRBJ1-1|.|TRBV6-5|few
TGTGCCAGCACTGGAGGCAATGAAGCTTTCTTT
CASTGGNEAFF
>TRBJ1-5|.|TRBV27|.
TGTGCCAGCAGTCGGCAGGGTAGCAATCAGCCCCAGCATTTT
CASSRQGSNQPQHF
>TRBJ1-1|.|TRBV7-6|.
TGTGCCAGCAGCCTCGGCAGGGTGAACACTGAAGCTTTCTTT
CASSLGRVNTEAFF
>TRBJ1-4|.|TRBV5-6|.
TGTGCCAGCAGCTTCGGACTTCCGGAAACTAATGAAAAACTGTTTTTT
CASSFGLPETNEKLFF
>TRBJ2-2|TRBD1|TRBV7-7|.
TGTGCCAGCAGGGAGACAGGGCTCACCGGGGAGCTGTTTTTT
CASRETGLTGELFF
>TRBJ2-1|TRBD2|TRBV10-3|.
TGTGCCACCAGGCGCGGGAGCACTTTGCATGAGCAGTTCTTC
CATRRGSTLHEQFF
>TRBJ1-1|.|TRBV7-9|.
TGTGCCAGCAGCCGTTATCTAGGGGGATTGAACACTGAAGCTTTCTTT
CASSRYLGGLNTEAFF
>TRBJ2-3|.|TRBV3-1/TRBV3-2|.
TGTGCCAGCAGCCAAGCCTATACTTCTCCGCCGACAAGAAGCACAGATACGCAGTATTTT
CASSQAYTSPPTRSTDTQYF
>TRBJ2-2|.|TRBV5-1|.
TGCGCCAGCAGCTCTCAGACAATGAACACCGGGGAGCTGTTTTTT
CASSSQTMNTGELFF
>TRBJ1-5|.|TRBV27|once
TGTGCCAGCAGTAACCACGGGAGCAATCAGCCCCAGCATTTT
CASSNHGSNQPQHF
>TRBJ2-1|TRBD2|TRBV3-1/TRBV3-2|.
TGTGCCAGCAGCCAAGGGGTAGCGGGAAGTACTTACAATGAGCAGTTCTTC
CASSQGVAGSTYNEQFF
>TRBJ2-5|.|TRBV18|once
TGTGCCAGCTCACCAGGGGCACAAGAGACCCAGTACTTC
CASSPGAQETQYF
>TRBJ1-2|TRBD1|TRBV9|.
TGTGCCAGCAGCGACCGACAGGGTTATGGCTACACCTTC
CASSDRQGYGYTF
>TRBJ1-1|TRBD1|TRBV5-5|.
TGTGCCAGCAGCCTGGGACAGGGGGCTTCCACTGAAGCTTTCTTT
CASSLGQGASTEAFF
>TRBJ2-1|.|TRBV16|.
TGTGCCAGCAGCCCGAGGGGGAGCGCCTACAATGAGCAGTTCTTC
CASSPRGSAYNEQFF
>TRBJ1-1|TRBD1|TRBV18|.
TGTGCCAGCGAACCGACAGGGGTTGGAACTGAAGCTTTCTTT
CASEPTGVGTEAFF
>TRBJ1-1|.|TRBV30|.
TGTGCCTGGGCGCAACAGGGTCGAACTGAAGCTTTCTTT
CAWAQQGRTEAFF
>TRBJ2-1|TRBD2|TRBV30|.
TGTGCCTGGAGTGTAGGCGGGAGCTACAATGAGCAGTTCTTC
CAWSVGGSYNEQFF
>TRBJ1-5|TRBD1|TRBV19|.
TGTGCCAGTAGTAAAATCGACAGGGTCGGTCAGCCCCAGCATTTT
CASSKIDRVGQPQHF
>TRBJ1-1|TRBD1|TRBV7-9|.
TGTGCCAGCAGCCCAGAGACAGGGGTGAACACTGAAGCTTTCTTT
CASSPETGVNTEAFF
>TRBJ1-5|TRBD1|TRBV28|.
TGTGCCAGCAGACAGGGACAGGGCAATCAGCCCCAGCATTTT
CASRQGQGNQPQHF
>TRBJ2-7|.|TRBV6-5|.
TGTGCCAGCAGTTACTCGTCCAGGTTCTACGAGCAGTACTTC
CASSYSSRFYEQYF
>TRBJ2-2|TRBD2|TRBV7-9|.
TGTGCCAGCAGCTTGGGTAGCGGGAGGGCCGACGGGGAGCTGTTTTTT
CASSLGSGRADGELFF
>TRBJ1-2|TRBD1|TRBV4-1|.
TGCGCCAGCAGCCAACCTACGACAGGGACCTATGGCTACACCTTC
CASSQPTTGTYGYTF
>TRBJ2-1|TRBD2|TRBV18|.
TGTGCCAGCTCACTTGGACTAGCGGGAGGTAAAAATGAGCAGTTCTTC
CASSLGLAGGKNEQFF
>TRBJ1-2|TRBD1|TRBV27|.
TGTGCCAGCAGTTTCGATCCCGACAGGGGAAACTATGGCTACACCTTC
CASSFDPDRGNYGYTF
>TRBJ1-5|TRBD1|TRBV28|.
TGTGCCAGCAGGGGGACAGGGGGCGGCAATCAGCCCCAGCATTTT
CASRGTGGGNQPQHF
>TRBJ1-1|TRBD1|TRBV2|.
TGTGCCAGCAGTGATAACAGGGGAAAAGAAGCTTTCTTT
CASSDNRGKEAFF
>TRBJ1-2|.|TRBV5-6|.
TGTGCCAGCAGCCCAGACAGAAACTATGGCTACACCTTC
CASSPDRNYGYTF
>TRBJ2-2|TRBD1|TRBV28|.
TGTGCCAGCAGCCTTGCCAGGGGGCAGGACCAGGGAGGGGAGCTGTTTTTT
CASSLARGQDQGGELFF
>TRBJ2-1|TRBD2|TRBV11-3|.
TGTGCCAGCAGCTCCACTAGCGGGAGCCGGTCGAATTGGGATGAGCAGTTCTTC
CASSSTSGSRSNWDEQFF
>TRBJ2-1|TRBD2|TRBV5-4|.
TGTGCCAGCAGCCAAGCCGGGACTAGCGGGAGTAGGGAGCAGTTCTTC
CASSQAGTSGSREQFF
>TRBJ2-4|.|TRBV18|.
TGTGCCAGCTCACCACCTACAGTAGCCAAAAACATTCAGTACTTC
CASSPPTVAKNIQYF
>TRBJ2-3|TRBD2|TRBV3-1/TRBV3-2|.
TGTGCCAGCAGCCACGGTAGCGGGAGGTGGTCAGATACGCAGTATTTT
CASSHGSGRWSDTQYF
>TRBJ2-7|TRBD1|TRBV6-5|.
TGTGCCAGCAGTCGACAGGGATACGAGCAGTACTTC
CASSRQGYEQYF